One sample yielded the 11 T cell receptor beta chains listed below, sequenced in a study of blood T cell repertoires in COVID-19. TCRdb keeps only in-frame clones here, not all; method: immunoSEQ multiplex PCR. The sample contains hundreds of thousands of clones, roughly nine tenths of which appear only once. Sequencing was carried out using peripheral blood. The receptor source for this set is a man between 18 and 29 years old with COVID-19, enrolled during active disease.

This clone has a handful of counts. The chain joins TRBV19 to TRBJ1-6, with a weak D call TRBD1 (6 bases). Trimming took 3 bases from V and 13 from J, leaving 10 bases between them. Germline CDR1 is LNHDA and CDR2 is SQIVND (reference sequence). The length of the CDR3 is 12 residues. The CDR3 DNA follows: TGTGCCAGTAGTATCGTACAGGGCCCCCTCCACTTT. This encodes CASSIVQGPLHF.

V is TRBV9 and J is TRBJ1-3, with D unresolved. The CDR3 runs 16 residues. V was pared by 4 bases and J by 0 bases, with 14 bases between. The V gene's germline CDR1 is SGDLS and CDR2 YYNGEE. As DNA, the CDR3 is TGTGCCAGCAGCTTCTCGGGAGATATCTCTGGAAACACCATATATTTT. It encodes CASSFSGDISGNTIYF. The variable domain in full, with the rest retrieved from reference TRBV9 and TRBJ1-3, is DSGVTQTPKHLITATGQRVTLRCSPRSGDLSVYWYQQSLDQGLQFLIQYYNGEERAKGNILERFSAQQFPDLHSELNLSSLELGDSALYFCASSFSGDISGNTIYFGEGSWLTVV.

The J gene is TRBJ1-2, the V gene TRBV5-1; 9 bases align to TRBD1. The CDR3 loop spans 16 amino acids. Looked up from germline, CDR1 is SGHRS and CDR2 is YFSETQ. V lost 4 bases to trimming and J lost 5 bases; unmatched junction nucleotides: 12. CDR3 in amino acids: CASSPGQGKSFYGYTF. In nucleotides, the CDR3 is TGCGCCAGCAGCCCAGGACAGGGGAAATCATTTTATGGCTACACCTTC.

V and J are TRBV7-2 and TRBJ2-5; D is possibly TRBD2 (5 bases). Germline V gene sequence: CDR1 SGHTA, CDR2 FQGNSA. The CDR3 contains 15 residues. V lost 0 bases and J 5 bases, leaving 13 bases between the germline ends. In DNA, the CDR3 is TGTGCCAGCAGCTTAGCGGGAGCCGATTGGGAGACCCAGTACTTC. Its translation is CASSLAGADWETQYF.

This clone was counted only a few times. The genes are TRBV3-1 (or the pseudogene TRBV3-2) and TRBJ2-6; 9 bases map to TRBD1. The CDR3 spans 18 residues. V was clipped by 1 base and J by 2 bases; unmatched bases: 6. The germline V gene has CDR1 LGHDT and CDR2 YNNKEL (reference sequence). The CDR3 DNA reads TGTGCCAGCAGCCAAGTCCGGGACAGGGCCCCTGGGGCCAACGTCCTGACTTTC. Its translation: CASSQVRDRAPGANVLTF.

This rearrangement joins TRBV24-1 to TRBJ2-3, with TRBD1 matching 7 bases. J was trimmed by 4 bases and V by 2 bases; bases with no gene match: 11. Germline V CDR1 and CDR2: KGHDR, SFDVKD. The CDR3 is 17 residues long. The CDR3 is CATSDSTGLLGSDTQYF. The CDR3 DNA is TGTGCCACCAGTGATTCGACAGGGTTACTGGGTTCAGATACGCAGTATTTT.

This clone was counted once. V gene TRBV2 combines with J gene TRBJ1-2, with D perhaps matching TRBD1 (5 bases). Trimming removed 7 bases at V and 2 bases at J, with 14 bases between. The CDR3 has 14 residues. In germline, CDR1 is SNHLY, CDR2 FYNNEI. CDR3 DNA: TGTGCCAGCAACGGCGGGGGAGGGAACTATGGCTACACCTTC. Residues: CASNGGGGNYGYTF.

A single count supports this clone. V is TRBV11-3 and J is TRBJ1-2; D is perhaps TRBD1 (6 bases). The CDR3 covers 15 residues. Germline loops: CDR1 SGHNT, CDR2 YENEEA. Trimming left V 6 bases short and J 2 bases short, with 16 bases between. CDR3: CASSFTLTGNYGYTF. The DNA for the CDR3 is TGTGCCAGCAGTTTCACCCTCACAGGGAACTATGGCTACACCTTC. Based on the CDR3 plus reference TRBV11-3 and TRBJ1-2, the full variable domain is EAGVVQSPRYKIIEKKQPVAFWCNPISGHNTLYWYLQNLGQGPELLIRYENEEAVDDSQLPKDRFSAERLKGVDSTLKIQPAELGDSAVYLCASSFTLTGNYGYTFGSGTRLTVV.

The rearrangement joins TRBV7-9 to TRBJ2-1, with 7 bases identical to TRBD1. Germline V gives CDR1 SEHNR, CDR2 FQNEAQ (reference sequence). The V and J ends lost 5 bases and 6 bases, in that order; junction bases with no gene match: 4. The CDR3 runs 13 residues. CDR3 nucleotides: TGTGCCAGCAGCAAGGGACAGAGCAATGAGCAGTTCTTC. This gives the protein CASSKGQSNEQFF.

The chain combines TRBV5-1 with TRBJ1-4; 9 bases are a match to TRBD1. With V trimmed by 4 bases and J by 0 bases, 1 base remained unmatched. Germline CDR1 is SGHRS and CDR2 is YFSETQ. The CDR3 is made up of 15 amino acids. The CDR3 loop is CASSRTGATNEKLFF. The CDR3 DNA sequence: TGCGCCAGCAGCAGGACAGGGGCAACTAATGAAAAACTGTTTTTT.

V and J are TRBV11-3 and TRBJ2-7; D might be TRBD2 (5 bases). The germline V and J ends were trimmed by 2 bases and 4 bases, with 9 bases remaining between them. The germline V gene encodes CDR1 SGHNT and CDR2 YENEEA. CDR3 length equals 13 residues. CDR3 residues: CASSLLGEYEQYF. Here the CDR3 DNA reads TGTGCCAGCAGCTTACTTGGGGAGTACGAGCAGTACTTC.